The T cell receptor beta chain under discussion was sequenced for a study of regulatory T cells in long-lasting Graves disease. Of note for this clonotype: Its antigen is still unknown. A single base separates this from a much larger clone, so it may be a read error.

Study results and caveats: The small sample size may have reduced accuracy.

Time point in this sample: newly diagnosed GD, antithyroid drugs for less than 3 months. Following extraction of RNA from PBMCs, that RNA was used to make the TCR library. According to the study, TCR beta libraries were built with iRepertoire HTBI primers and CDR3-region Arm-PCR. TCRdb re-called the multiplex PCR reads with MiXCR, one entry per CDR3 protein. The sample lists fewer than 650,000 distinct CDR3 sequences; 15% to 20% were seen once. Germline CDR1 MDHEN, CDR2 SYDVKM. The CDR3 has 11 amino acids. These data were also filed under a second study, of T cells in Graves' hyperthyroidism and ophthalmopathy. This second study says: Graves' hyperthyroidism was deemed stable absent ophthalmopathy progression within 18 months. An initial round of RT-PCR targeting the TCR CDR3 relied on the HTBI primer set. Clonotypes that were expanded in thyroid above 0.001 mostly appeared in blood too.

The clonotype was recovered from a woman aged 25 to 39 with Graves disease. This specimen was peripheral blood mononuclear cells (PBMCs), taken at new diagnosis, from a patient treated with antithyroid drugs. The chain has TRBV28 and TRBJ1-2, with no clear D. CDR3 nucleotide sequence: TGTGCCAGCACCGATATCTATGGCTACTCCTTC. It codes for CASTDIYGYSF.